These 14 T cell receptor beta chains were all obtained from the same sample, sequenced in a study of radiotherapy plus CTLA-4 blockade in lung cancer. Sequenced by immunoSEQ multiplex PCR; TCRdb stores in-frame clones only, minus some. The table has nearly 95,000 clones, roughly 80% seen once; the top ten hold about 25%. The source was peripheral blood, collected from a patient treated with radiotherapy plus ipilimumab. The receptor set was obtained from a human donor with non-small cell lung cancer that progressed on radiotherapy plus ipilimumab.

The rearrangement uses TRBV7-9 and TRBJ2-2; D is perhaps TRBD2 (6 bases). The germline gives CDR1 SEHNR, CDR2 FQNEAQ (reference sequence). This CDR3 contains 16 residues. V lost 8 bases and J lost 2, with 18 bases in between. CDR3: CASPGARGSNTGELFF. The CDR3, as DNA: TGTGCCAGCCCCGGGGCTCGGGGGAGTAACACCGGGGAGCTGTTTTTT.

The CDR3 sequence is CASRDRSGSSYEQYV. In DNA, the CDR3 is TGTGCCAGCCGCGACAGAAGCGGGAGCTCCTACGAGCAGTACGTC. This sequence joins TRBV6-1 and TRBJ2-7, with 8 bases that match TRBD2. The CDR3 spans 15 residues. Germline trimming cut 8 bases from V and 0 bases from J; bases unmatched to any gene: 9. Looked up from germline, CDR1 is MNHNS and CDR2 is SASEGT.

The CDR3 nucleotides are TGTGCCAGCAGCTTAAATGGGCGGGGAACTAATGAAAAACTGTTTTTT. Translating it yields CASSLNGRGTNEKLFF. This chain connects TRBV7-6 to TRBJ1-4; D remains unclear. CDR1 is SGHVS and CDR2 is FNYEAQ in the germline V gene. Trimming removed 2 bases from V and 1 base from J, with 11 bases in between. The CDR3 is made up of 16 amino acids. The full variable domain, rest sourced from reference TRBV7-6 and TRBJ1-4, is GAGVSQSPRYKVTKRGQDVALRCDPISGHVSLYWYRQALGQGPEFLTYFNYEAQQDKSGLPNDRFSAERPEGSISTLTIQRTEQRDSAMYRCASSLNGRGTNEKLFFGSGTQLSVL.

This rearrangement joins TRBV9 to TRBJ1-1, with D hard to call. The CDR3 is made up of 13 amino acids. V was cut by 2 bases and J by 1 base, with 6 bases left in between. Germline lookup yields CDR1 SGDLS and CDR2 YYNGEE. The CDR3 here is CASSVAENTEAFF. As DNA, the CDR3 is TGTGCCAGCAGCGTGGCAGAGAACACTGAAGCTTTCTTT.

The rearrangement joins TRBV27 to TRBJ2-3; the D gene could be TRBD1 or TRBD2 (5 bases each). The CDR3 has 17 residues. Germline V gene sequence: CDR1 MNHEY, CDR2 SMNVEV (reference sequence). V shed 6 bases and J shed 1 base, with 20 bases lying between them. The DNA of the CDR3 is TGTGCCAGCAGCCACCCAAGAGGGACCAGGGGCACAGATACGCAGTATTTT. Its translation is CASSHPRGTRGTDTQYF.

The chain couples TRBV5-1 to TRBJ2-7; no firm D call. The CDR3 spans 14 residues. The V gene's germline CDR1 is SGHRS and CDR2 YFSETQ. V lost 0 bases and J lost 4, with 11 bases in between. The CDR3 DNA sequence: TGCGCCAGCAGCTTGGGCCAGAACCTATACGAGCAGTACTTC. Protein product: CASSLGQNLYEQYF. The full variable domain, rest sourced from reference TRBV5-1 and TRBJ2-7, is KAGVTQTPRYLIKTRGQQVTLSCSPISGHRSVSWYQQTPGQGLQFLFEYFSETQRNKGNFPGRFSGRQFSNSRSEMNVSTLELGDSALYLCASSLGQNLYEQYFGPGTRLTVT.

The chain links TRBV30 to TRBJ2-1, with 10 bases aligning to TRBD2. CDR3 size: 15 residues. The junction had 3 bases not matched to a gene; V was cut back by 0 bases and J by 4 bases. Germline loops: CDR1 GTSNPN, CDR2 SVGIG (reference sequence). The CDR3 protein is CAWSVRTSGYNEQFF. The CDR3 DNA follows: TGTGCCTGGAGTGTACGGACTAGCGGATACAATGAGCAGTTCTTC.

This chain connects TRBV4-2 to TRBJ2-3; D is undetermined. Germline CDR1 and CDR2: LGHNA and YNFKEQ. CDR3 length equals 15 residues. Trimming left V 6 bases short and J 0 bases short, with 13 bases between. CDR3 DNA sequence: TGTGCCAGCAGATCCCTTGGTGCTAGCACAGATACGCAGTATTTT. This codes for CASRSLGASTDTQYF.

The chain is built from TRBV18 and TRBJ1-1; a weak D match, TRBD1 (6 bases). The V end lost 4 bases, the J end lost 6 bases, and 15 bases lay between the germline ends. This CDR3 has 14 residues. Germline V CDR1 and CDR2: KGHSH, LQKENI. CDR3 sequence (DNA): TGTGCCAGCTCACAATTACAGGGTGGGGCTGAAGCTTTCTTT. Amino acid sequence: CASSQLQGGAEAFF.

This CDR3 reads CASSLASSSQETQYF. CDR3 coding DNA: TGTGCCAGCAGCTTAGCGTCTTCTAGCCAAGAGACCCAGTACTTC. This chain connects TRBV7-9 to TRBJ2-5; D not resolved. Trimming stripped 0 bases from V and 1 base from J, with 9 bases between. The germline V gene has CDR1 SEHNR and CDR2 FQNEAQ (reference sequence). The CDR3 has 15 amino acids.

For the CDR3, the DNA is TGTGCCAGCTCGGTTCGCGGGGGGCCCCTCCCAACGCGGGAGCAGTACTTC. Protein sequence: CASSVRGGPLPTREQYF. The rearrangement links TRBV27 to TRBJ2-7; 8 bases agree with TRBD2. V lost 8 bases, J lost 7 bases, and 22 bases stayed unmatched. This CDR3 contains 17 residues. Looked up from germline, CDR1 is MNHEY and CDR2 is SMNVEV (reference sequence).

The rearrangement links TRBV7-9 to TRBJ1-1, with a weak D call TRBD1 (5 bases). The germline V and J ends were trimmed by 2 bases and 4 bases, with 20 bases remaining between them. The CDR3 totals 17 residues. Germline lookup yields CDR1 SEHNR and CDR2 FQNEAQ (reference sequence). Here the CDR3 reads CASSLRTLRGSSTEAFF. CDR3 nucleotides: TGTGCCAGCAGCTTAAGGACTCTACGGGGGTCTTCCACTGAAGCTTTCTTT.

V gene TRBV2 combines with J gene TRBJ1-5, with 9 bases aligning to TRBD1. The trim removed 5 bases at V and 9 bases at J, leaving 8 bases unmatched. The germline V gene encodes CDR1 SNHLY and CDR2 FYNNEI. The CDR3 length is 14 residues. Written as DNA, the CDR3 is TGTGCCAGCAGTCGACAGGGGGAAGTCTCGCCCCAGCATTTT. This codes for CASSRQGEVSPQHF.

This clone has more than one count but fewer than ten. V is TRBV19 and J is TRBJ2-5; TRBD1 aligns across 11 bases. V lost 1 base, J lost 4 bases, and 5 bases stayed unmatched. The CDR3 is 16 residues long. Germline CDR1 and CDR2: LNHDA and SQIVND (reference sequence). CDR3 amino acids: CASSIAGQGGVETQYF. The CDR3 region has the DNA TGTGCCAGTAGTATAGCGGGACAGGGGGGTGTAGAGACCCAGTACTTC. The full variable domain, its missing parts supplied by reference TRBV19 and TRBJ2-5, is DGGITQSPKYLFRKEGQNVTLSCEQNLNHDAMYWYRQDPGQGLRLIYYSQIVNDFQKGDIAEGYSVSREKKESFPLTVTSAQKNPTAFYLCASSIAGQGGVETQYFGPGTRLLVL.